A single sample gave rise to the 3 T cell receptor beta chains below, sequenced in a study of shared clonotypes between healthy human individuals. Using immunoSEQ multiplex PCR, the repertoire was profiled, and TCRdb retains in-frame clones only, with some absent. The table shows about 1,500,000 clones, with roughly 96% occurring only once. The sequencing sample was made of naive CD4+ T cells sorted from blood. Specified subset: CD45RA+ positively selected. Receptors originate from a man aged 30 to 39 in good health.

The chain combines TRBV19 with TRBJ2-1, with TRBD2 as a possible D gene (5 bases). CDR1 and CDR2 from the germline V gene are LNHDA and SQIVND (reference sequence). V was clipped by 2 bases and J by 5 bases, with 13 bases between them. This CDR3 is built from 15 residues. CDR3 sequence (DNA): TGTGCCAGTAGTATAATCCGGGGTAGGAACAATGAGCAGTTCTTC. It is translated as CASSIIRGRNNEQFF.

This clone has just one count. The chain couples TRBV28 to TRBJ2-7; unclear D gene. The germline V gene has CDR1 MDHEN and CDR2 SYDVKM. V lost 5 bases and J 7 bases, leaving 18 bases between the germline ends. The CDR3 sequence is 14 residues long. The CDR3 loop is CASSPRTSYLEQYF. As DNA, the CDR3 is TGTGCCAGCAGTCCAAGGACCTCATATCTTGAGCAGTACTTC.

The chain combines TRBV7-2 with TRBJ2-3; 8 positions match TRBD1. J gave up 5 bases and V 2 bases, and 6 bases lay outside the gene matches. Germline V gene data show CDR1 as SGHTA and CDR2 as FQGNSA. CDR3 length: 15 residues. CDR3 protein: CASSLFRGHKDTQYF. The CDR3 DNA sequence: TGTGCCAGCAGCTTATTCAGGGGGCATAAAGATACGCAGTATTTT.